The source of this T cell receptor (beta chain) is a study of blood T cells in healthy people across ages. V trimming: 4 bases; J trimming: 2 bases; junction bases outside the gene matches: 6. The germline V gene encodes CDR1 KGHDR and CDR2 SFDVKD. This CDR3 is 15 amino acids long. A J-beta primer mix and a sample-barcoded 5' primer were used in a second PCR of about 7 to 12 cycles. TCRdb passed the 5' RACE reads through MiXCR, listing each CDR3 protein once. This sample has 600,000 to 850,000 distinct CDR3 sequences, with 25% found just once. The same sample was also used in a study of T cells of mothers and their children.

The V gene is TRBV24-1, the J gene TRBJ2-5; 7 positions match TRBD1. The TCR sequence derives from a boy aged 10-17 years in good health. Sequencing was carried out using blood. The CDR3 here is CATSETGPMQETQYF. The CDR3 DNA reads TGTGCCACCAGTGAGACAGGGCCCATGCAAGAGACCCAGTACTTC.